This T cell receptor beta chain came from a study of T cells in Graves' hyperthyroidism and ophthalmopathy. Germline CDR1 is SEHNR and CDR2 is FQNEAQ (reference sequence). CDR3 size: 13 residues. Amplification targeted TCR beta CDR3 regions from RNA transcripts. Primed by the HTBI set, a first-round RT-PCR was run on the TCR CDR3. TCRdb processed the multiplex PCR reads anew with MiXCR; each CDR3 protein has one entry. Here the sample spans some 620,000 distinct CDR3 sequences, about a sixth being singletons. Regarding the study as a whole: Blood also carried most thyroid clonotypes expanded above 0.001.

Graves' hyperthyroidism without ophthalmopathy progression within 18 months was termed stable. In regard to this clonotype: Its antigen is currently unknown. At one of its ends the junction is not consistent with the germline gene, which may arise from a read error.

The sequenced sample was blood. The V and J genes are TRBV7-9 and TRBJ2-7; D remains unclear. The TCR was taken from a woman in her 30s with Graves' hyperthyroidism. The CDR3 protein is CAGSLADTYEQYF. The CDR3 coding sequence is TGTGCCGGCAGCTTGGCAGATACTTACGAGCAGTACTTC.